Below, 20 T cell receptor beta chains from the same sample are listed, as sequenced in a study of blood T cell repertoires in COVID-19. Assay: immunoSEQ multiplex PCR; the TCRdb copy retains only in-frame clones and omits some. The repertoire has 200,000 to 300,000 clones, around four fifths of them found once; the top ten carry over 10%. Sequencing input: peripheral blood. The receptors were gathered from a woman aged 55-69 years with active or convalescent COVID-19.

The CDR3 loop reads CASSPQSSGTAYGYTF. CDR3 nucleotides: TGTGCCAGCAGCCCCCAATCTTCCGGGACAGCCTATGGCTACACCTTC. The genes are TRBV13 and TRBJ1-2; TRBD1 aligns across 7 bases. The J segment lost 4 bases and the V segment lost 5 bases, leaving 13 bases of the junction unmatched. This CDR3 has 16 residues. Germline V CDR1 and CDR2: PRHDT, FYEKMQ (reference sequence).

V is TRBV7-3 and J is TRBJ2-5, with a weak D call TRBD1 (5 bases). This CDR3 contains 15 residues. The V and J ends lost 1 base and 4 bases respectively, with 13 bases between them. Germline V gives CDR1 SGHTA, CDR2 FQGTGA. The CDR3: CASSLRSGWGETQYF. For the CDR3, the DNA is TGTGCCAGCAGCTTAAGATCAGGGTGGGGAGAGACCCAGTACTTC.

This clone was picked up a small number of times. The rearrangement links TRBV30 to TRBJ1-3, with 7 nucleotides matching TRBD1. In germline, CDR1 is GTSNPN, CDR2 SVGIG (reference sequence). Trimming cost V 0 bases and J 8 bases; bases outside gene matches: 7. The CDR3 spans 14 residues. CDR3 in amino acids: CAWSVGTGAYTIYF. The CDR3 bases are TGTGCCTGGAGTGTAGGCACAGGGGCATACACCATATATTTT. Supplemented by reference TRBV30 and TRBJ1-3, the full variable domain reads SQTIHQWPATLVQPVGSPLSLECTVEGTSNPNLYWYRQAAGRGLQLLFYSVGIGQISSEVPQNLSASRPQDRQFILSSKKLLLSDSGFYLCAWSVGTGAYTIYFGEGSWLTVV.

This clone was found once. The V call is TRBV27, the J call TRBJ2-1; 7 nucleotides match TRBD2. The CDR3 extends over 18 amino acids. Per germline, CDR1 MNHEY and CDR2 SMNVEV (reference sequence). J gave up 5 bases and V 5 bases, and 18 bases lay outside the gene matches. As DNA, the CDR3 is TGTGCCAGCAGTCCGCAAACGCCCTCGCGGGGGAGACACAATGAGCAGTTCTTC. Translation: CASSPQTPSRGRHNEQFF.

The chain carries TRBV9 and TRBJ1-2, with a tentative D call TRBD1 (6 bases). The V end lost 4 bases, the J end lost 7 bases, and 23 bases lay between the germline ends. Germline V gives CDR1 SGDLS, CDR2 YYNGEE. The CDR3 extends over 16 amino acids. CDR3 DNA sequence: TGTGCCAGCAGCTTACAGCCCGGGCCCAGGGGAAGTGGCTACACCTTC. Its translation: CASSLQPGPRGSGYTF.

This clone was seen once. The CDR3 sequence is CASRRTGGTDTQYF. CDR3 in DNA: TGTGCCAGCAGAAGGACAGGGGGCACAGATACGCAGTATTTT. This chain joins TRBV25-1 and TRBJ2-3; 9 nucleotides line up with TRBD1. The germline CDR1 and CDR2 sequences are MGHDK and SYGVNS. The junction had 2 bases not matched to a gene; V was cut back by 6 bases and J by 1 base. The CDR3 consists of 14 residues.

This chain connects TRBV4-1 to TRBJ2-7; no clear D. Germline-derived CDR1 and CDR2 are MGHRA and YSYEKL. Trimming cost V 2 bases and J 5 bases, with 19 bases left between them. The CDR3 contains 16 residues. The CDR3 sequence is CASSQNFVQSPNEQYF. The DNA of the CDR3 is TGCGCCAGCAGCCAAAATTTTGTACAGTCGCCAAACGAGCAGTACTTC.

The J gene is TRBJ2-3, the V gene TRBV7-2; D may be TRBD1 (6 bases). Looked up from germline, CDR1 is SGHTA and CDR2 is FQGNSA. The CDR3 extends over 15 amino acids. Trimming cost V 5 bases and J 0 bases, with 12 bases left between them. The DNA of the CDR3 is TGTGCCAGCAGCCCCACAGGGCTTAGCACAGATACGCAGTATTTT. Its protein product is CASSPTGLSTDTQYF.

The chain has TRBV7-3 and TRBJ2-1; TRBD2 aligns across 10 bases. Germline assignment: CDR1 SGHTA and CDR2 FQGTGA. CDR3 length equals 15 residues. With V trimmed by 2 bases and J by 4 bases, 2 bases remained unmatched. CDR3 sequence reads: CASSLSAGGYNEQFF. The DNA of the CDR3 is TGTGCCAGCAGCTTATCAGCGGGGGGGTACAATGAGCAGTTCTTC.

The chain couples TRBV19 to TRBJ2-1; D is uncertain. V lost 6 bases and J 4 bases, leaving 10 bases between the germline ends. The CDR3 is 13 amino acids. The germline V gene has CDR1 LNHDA and CDR2 SQIVND (reference sequence). The CDR3, as DNA: TGTGCCAGTAGCCTGATTCGGTACAATGAGCAGTTCTTC. Translated: CASSLIRYNEQFF.

The J gene is TRBJ1-2, the V gene TRBV12-3 or TRBV12-4; a weak D match, TRBD1 (6 bases). The CDR3 covers 13 residues. Trimming stripped 2 bases from V and 5 bases from J, with 9 bases between. The CDR3 loop is CASSLNREYGYTF. The CDR3 nucleotides read TGTGCCAGCAGTTTAAACAGGGAATATGGCTACACCTTC.

The chain has TRBV9 and TRBJ1-2, with 9 bases fitting TRBD1. The J segment lost 4 bases and the V segment lost 3 bases, leaving 7 bases of the junction unmatched. Per the germline V gene, CDR1 is SGDLS and CDR2 is YYNGEE. This CDR3 is 15 amino acids long. The CDR3 loop is CASSEGTGLPYGYTF. DNA for the CDR3: TGTGCCAGCAGCGAGGGGACAGGGCTTCCCTATGGCTACACCTTC.

This sequence joins TRBV18 and TRBJ2-1, with 11 nucleotides matching TRBD2. Germline CDR1 is KGHSH and CDR2 is LQKENI. The CDR3 loop spans 18 amino acids. Trimming at V came to 1 base and at J to 4 bases, leaving 9 bases not matched to a gene. This CDR3 reads CASSPRLLTSGAYNEQFF. The CDR3 region has the DNA TGTGCCAGCTCACCACGCCTTTTGACTAGCGGGGCGTACAATGAGCAGTTCTTC.

The V call is TRBV6-5, the J call TRBJ1-6; unclear D gene. V lost 0 bases to trimming and J lost 2 bases, with 8 bases between them. Germline V CDR1 and CDR2: MNHEY, SVGAGI. The CDR3 length is 16 residues. The CDR3 coding sequence is TGTGCCAGCAGTTACTCGTCTCGGGCCTATAATTCACCCCTCCACTTT. Its translation is CASSYSSRAYNSPLHF.

The chain is built from TRBV9 and TRBJ2-3; TRBD2 matches at 9 bases. With V trimmed by 2 bases and J by 6 bases, 7 bases remained unmatched. Germline V gene data show CDR1 as SGDLS and CDR2 as YYNGEE. This CDR3 comprises 15 residues. The CDR3 loop reads CASSVNSGGGDTQYF. The CDR3 DNA sequence: TGTGCCAGCAGCGTTAATAGCGGGGGCGGGGATACGCAGTATTTT. Full variable domain (missing parts from reference TRBV9 and TRBJ2-3): DSGVTQTPKHLITATGQRVTLRCSPRSGDLSVYWYQQSLDQGLQFLIQYYNGEERAKGNILERFSAQQFPDLHSELNLSSLELGDSALYFCASSVNSGGGDTQYFGPGTRLTVL.

In this sample, this clone turned up once. The chain couples TRBV11-2 to TRBJ2-3; 7 nucleotides align to TRBD1. J lost 6 bases, V lost 3 bases, and 6 bases had no gene match. Germline V gives CDR1 SGHAT, CDR2 FQNNGV. The CDR3 is 14 residues long. The CDR3 here is CASSFDRVVDTQYF. Here the CDR3 DNA reads TGTGCCAGCAGCTTTGACAGGGTCGTGGATACGCAGTATTTT.

The chain has TRBV7-9 and TRBJ1-2; TRBD1 matches at 8 bases. V trimming: 5 bases; J trimming: 3 bases; junction bases outside the gene matches: 8. CDR3 size: 15 residues. Germline loops: CDR1 SEHNR, CDR2 FQNEAQ (reference sequence). The CDR3, as DNA: TGTGCCAGCAGCCCGACGACAGGGGCCCACTATGGCTACACCTTC. It encodes CASSPTTGAHYGYTF.

The chain joins TRBV24-1 to TRBJ2-2, with a weak D call TRBD2 (5 bases). V lost 9 bases and J lost 3, with 7 bases in between. Germline loops: CDR1 KGHDR, CDR2 SFDVKD. This CDR3 has 12 amino acids. The CDR3 DNA reads as TGTGCCACCCAGGACTACACCGGGGAGCTGTTTTTT. Protein product: CATQDYTGELFF.

V is TRBV18 and J is TRBJ2-5, with 8 nucleotides matching TRBD2. V shed 3 bases, J shed 2 bases, and the junction held 8 bases outside the gene matches. There are 16 residues in the CDR3. In germline, CDR1 is KGHSH, CDR2 LQKENI. Here the CDR3 reads CASSPNGGATQETQYF. CDR3 nucleotides: TGTGCCAGCTCACCGAACGGGGGGGCAACACAAGAGACCCAGTACTTC.

The chain employs TRBV7-3 and TRBJ1-1; 7 bases agree with TRBD1. The CDR3 spans 13 residues. The germline CDR1 and CDR2 sequences are SGHTA and FQGTGA. V was pared by 6 bases and J by 3 bases, with 4 bases of the junction left unmatched. The CDR3: CASSLQGHTEAFF. CDR3 sequence (DNA): TGTGCCAGCAGTCTACAGGGGCACACTGAAGCTTTCTTT.